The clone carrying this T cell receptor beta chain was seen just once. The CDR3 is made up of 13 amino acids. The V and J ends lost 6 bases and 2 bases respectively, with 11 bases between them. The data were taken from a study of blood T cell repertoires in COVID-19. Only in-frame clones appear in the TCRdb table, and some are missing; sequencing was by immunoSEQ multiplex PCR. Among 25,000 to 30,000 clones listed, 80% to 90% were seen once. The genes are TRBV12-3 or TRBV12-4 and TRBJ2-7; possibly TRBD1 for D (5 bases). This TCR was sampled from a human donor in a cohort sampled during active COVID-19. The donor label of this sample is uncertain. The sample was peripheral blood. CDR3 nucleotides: TGTGCCAGCAGAAAGGACATAGCCTACGAGCAGTACTTC. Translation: CASRKDIAYEQYF.